This passage covers 29 T cell receptor beta chains from one sample sequenced in a study of shared clonotypes between healthy human individuals. Some clones are missing from TCRdb's copy, which holds only in-frame ones; the method was immunoSEQ multiplex PCR. Altogether about 1 million clones are present, about 75% being singletons, with the ten largest covering about 1.5%. Sample: memory CD4+ T cells sorted from blood. Stated subset: CD45RA-negative fraction. The receptors originated from a young man in good health.

The chain employs TRBV18 and TRBJ2-3, with 10 bases lining up with TRBD2. Germline V gene lookup returns CDR1 KGHSH and CDR2 LQKENI. V trimming: 3 bases; J trimming: 5 bases; junction bases outside the gene matches: 5. The CDR3 has 15 amino acids. This CDR3 is CASSPQRGGGDTQYF. For the CDR3, the DNA is TGTGCCAGCTCACCCCAGCGGGGGGGAGGAGATACGCAGTATTTT.

The J gene is TRBJ2-1, the V gene TRBV9, with 8 bases matching TRBD1. After removal of 8 bases from V and 2 bases from J, the junction contained 6 bases not matched to a gene. The germline V gene has CDR1 SGDLS and CDR2 YYNGEE. This CDR3 spans 14 amino acids. Here the CDR3 reads CASNRDRTYNEQFF. The CDR3 DNA reads TGTGCCAGTAACCGGGACAGGACCTACAATGAGCAGTTCTTC.

The V gene is TRBV29-1, the J gene TRBJ1-1, with D unclear. V lost 4 bases and J lost 2, with 11 bases in between. This CDR3 contains 13 residues. Germline CDR1 and CDR2: SQVTM and ANQGSEA. CDR3: CSVGRWGNTEAFF. CDR3 nucleotides: TGCAGCGTTGGGCGATGGGGTAACACTGAAGCTTTCTTT. Full variable domain (outside the CDR3, taken from reference TRBV29-1 and TRBJ1-1): SAVISQKPSRDICQRGTSLTIQCQVDSQVTMMFWYRQQPGQSLTLIATANQGSEATYESGFVIDKFPISRPNLTFSTLTVSNMSPEDSSIYLCSVGRWGNTEAFFGQGTRLTVV.

CDR3: CASSRGTSGPYEQYF. The CDR3 coding sequence is TGCGCCAGCAGCCGAGGGACTAGCGGACCCTACGAGCAGTACTTC. The V and J genes are TRBV4-3 and TRBJ2-7, with 11 positions matching TRBD2. Germline CDR1 LGHNA, CDR2 YSLEER. This CDR3 region has 15 residues. V lost 4 bases, J lost 2 bases, and 4 bases stayed unmatched.

The chain uses TRBV30 and TRBJ1-1, with 10 bases that match TRBD1. The V segment lost 1 base and the J segment 5 bases; nucleotides outside the gene matches: 13. The CDR3 spans 17 residues. Germline-derived CDR1 and CDR2 are GTSNPN and SVGIG (reference sequence). CDR3 coding DNA: TGTGCCTGGAGTGCCGAGGGACAGGGGTTTAGGAGAACTGAAGCTTTCTTT. It codes for CAWSAEGQGFRRTEAFF.

This chain links TRBV11-2 with TRBJ1-1, with a weak D call TRBD1 (5 bases). The CDR3 extends over 15 amino acids. Germline CDR1 reads SGHAT; CDR2 reads FQNNGV. The V gene lost 3 bases and the J gene lost 7 bases, with 18 bases spanning the gap. The chain's CDR3 is CASSLGRGRWGEAFF. The CDR3 bases are TGTGCCAGCAGCTTGGGGCGGGGGAGATGGGGTGAAGCTTTCTTT.

The chain uses TRBV2 and TRBJ1-2; D possibly corresponds to TRBD1 (5 bases). Trimming took off 0 bases at V and 3 bases at J, with 14 bases between the two ends. The length of the CDR3 is 16 residues. Per the germline V gene, CDR1 is SNHLY and CDR2 is FYNNEI. The CDR3 sequence is CASSEAQGRGDYGYTF. For the CDR3, the DNA is TGTGCCAGCAGTGAAGCGCAGGGCCGAGGGGACTATGGCTACACCTTC.

The chain uses TRBV6-5 and TRBJ2-3, with 9 nucleotides matching TRBD1. Germline trimming cut 5 bases from V and 5 bases from J; bases unmatched to any gene: 5. This CDR3 comprises 14 residues. The germline V gene encodes CDR1 MNHEY and CDR2 SVGAGI. The CDR3 DNA reads TGTGCCAGCAGTCGGGACAGGGAGGTAGATACGCAGTATTTT. Translated: CASSRDREVDTQYF.

The genes are TRBV5-4 and TRBJ1-1; D uncertain. The CDR3 consists of 13 residues. Trimming took off 4 bases at V and 2 bases at J, with 9 bases between the two ends. Germline V gene data show CDR1 as SGHNT and CDR2 as YYREEE (reference sequence). For the CDR3, the DNA is TGTGCCAGCAGCAACCTCCTTAACACTGAAGCTTTCTTT. Protein: CASSNLLNTEAFF.

The rearrangement uses TRBV5-4 and TRBJ1-1; no clear D. This CDR3 has 15 amino acids. CDR1 is SGHNT and CDR2 is YYREEE in the germline V gene (reference sequence). Deletions cut 2 bases from V and 2 bases from J, with 13 bases between. The CDR3 bases are TGTGCCAGCAGCTTCTTTCACCTCTCAAACACTGAAGCTTTCTTT. It specifies CASSFFHLSNTEAFF.

The J gene is TRBJ1-1, the V gene TRBV18; D gene uncertain. The CDR3 runs to 13 residues. V lost 7 bases and J lost 1, with 10 bases in between. Per the germline V gene, CDR1 is KGHSH and CDR2 is LQKENI. This CDR3 is CASFTGGNTEAFF. Here the CDR3 DNA reads TGTGCCAGCTTCACCGGCGGGAACACTGAAGCTTTCTTT. Complete variable domain (other parts from reference TRBV18 and TRBJ1-1): NAGVMQNPRHLVRRRGQEARLRCSPMKGHSHVYWYRQLPEEGLKFMVYLQKENIIDESGMPKERFSAEFPKEGPSILRIQQVVRGDSAAYFCASFTGGNTEAFFGQGTRLTVV.

The rearrangement joins TRBV7-2 to TRBJ2-4, with D uncertain. Germline-derived CDR1 and CDR2 are SGHTA and FQGNSA. The V end lost 5 bases, the J end lost 0 bases, and 8 bases lay between the germline ends. The CDR3 is made up of 14 amino acids. The CDR3 region is CASSADRAKNIQYF. CDR3 sequence (DNA): TGTGCCAGCAGCGCGGATCGAGCCAAAAACATTCAGTACTTC.

The chain links TRBV7-8 to TRBJ2-1, with no clear D. Germline values: CDR1 SGHVS, CDR2 FQNEAQ. Deletions cut 0 bases from V and 0 bases from J, with 12 bases between. This CDR3 is 17 amino acids long. This CDR3 reads CASSLARTQTSYNEQFF. The DNA for the CDR3 is TGTGCCAGCAGCTTAGCGCGTACTCAAACCTCCTACAATGAGCAGTTCTTC.

The chain carries TRBV5-1 and TRBJ2-5, with 8 bases matching TRBD2. The germline V gene has CDR1 SGHRS and CDR2 YFSETQ. V lost 5 bases, J lost 5 bases, and 14 bases stayed unmatched. This CDR3 contains 16 residues. CDR3 DNA sequence: TGCGCCAGCAGAACAGGAAGCAGCGGGGGAGAGGAGACCCAGTACTTC. The encoded protein is CASRTGSSGGEETQYF.

V gene TRBV5-1 combines with J gene TRBJ1-1; perhaps TRBD1 as D (5 bases). Germline V gene sequence: CDR1 SGHRS, CDR2 YFSETQ. CDR3 size: 14 residues. The V and J ends lost 5 bases and 5 bases respectively, with 16 bases between them. CDR3 sequence reads: CASRSEQEWTEAFF. In DNA form, the CDR3 reads TGCGCCAGCAGGTCTGAACAGGAGTGGACTGAAGCTTTCTTT. Together with reference TRBV5-1 and TRBJ1-1, the CDR3 gives the full variable domain: KAGVTQTPRYLIKTRGQQVTLSCSPISGHRSVSWYQQTPGQGLQFLFEYFSETQRNKGNFPGRFSGRQFSNSRSEMNVSTLELGDSALYLCASRSEQEWTEAFFGQGTRLTVV.

This clone has just a few counts. This chain joins TRBV28 and TRBJ1-5, with D unclear. This CDR3 contains 14 residues. Trimming left V 3 bases short and J 6 bases short, with 12 bases between. Germline values: CDR1 MDHEN, CDR2 SYDVKM. The CDR3 bases are TGTGCCAGCAGTTTGTTCGGGGTGAGTCAGCCCCAGCATTTT. The encoded protein is CASSLFGVSQPQHF.

The rearrangement uses TRBV5-4 and TRBJ1-2; D ambiguous. V was trimmed by 0 bases and J by 4 bases, leaving 7 bases between them. The CDR3 extends over 13 amino acids. Germline CDR1 SGHNT, CDR2 YYREEE (reference sequence). As DNA, the CDR3 is TGTGCCAGCAGCTTGGCTGGGATCTATGGCTACACCTTC. Protein sequence: CASSLAGIYGYTF.

V is TRBV15 and J is TRBJ2-3, with 8 nucleotides matching TRBD2. The CDR3 length is 14 residues. Germline V gene sequence: CDR1 LNHNV, CDR2 YYDKDF (reference sequence). With 5 bases clipped from V and 3 bases from J, the junction kept 4 bases outside the gene matches. The CDR3 is CATSSRGGTDTQYF. CDR3 nucleotides: TGTGCCACCAGCTCCCGGGGGGGGACAGATACGCAGTATTTT.

This clone was picked up one time. This sequence joins TRBV11-2 and TRBJ1-5, with 7 bases lining up with TRBD1. The CDR3 sequence is 15 residues long. Losses at the gene ends were 6 bases for V and 4 bases for J; bases not matched to a gene: 9. Germline loops: CDR1 SGHAT, CDR2 FQNNGV. CDR3 nucleotides: TGTGCCAGCAGTAAGTCGGGGACAGAAAATCAGCCCCAGCATTTT. The encoded protein is CASSKSGTENQPQHF. The variable domain in full, completed from reference TRBV11-2 and TRBJ1-5, reads EAGVAQSPRYKIIEKRQSVAFWCNPISGHATLYWYQQILGQGPKLLIQFQNNGVVDDSQLPKDRFSAERLKGVDSTLKIQPAKLEDSAVYLCASSKSGTENQPQHFGDGTRLSIL.

The DNA for the CDR3 is TGCGCCAGCAGCCAAGAGGCCAATAACTATGGCTACACCTTC. Its translation is CASSQEANNYGYTF. This chain uses TRBV4-3 with TRBJ1-2; D call uncertain. V lost 0 bases to trimming and J lost 1 base, with 6 bases between them. This CDR3 comprises 14 residues. Germline-derived CDR1 and CDR2 are LGHNA and YSLEER.

The chain employs TRBV9 and TRBJ2-1; 8 nucleotides agree with TRBD2. V shed 0 bases and J 8 bases; nucleotides not matched to a gene: 13. The CDR3 is 17 residues long. Germline CDR1 and CDR2: SGDLS and YYNGEE. CDR3 protein: CASSVEGGAGARHEQFF. DNA for the CDR3: TGTGCCAGCAGCGTAGAGGGGGGAGCGGGAGCCCGACATGAGCAGTTCTTC. Full variable domain (remainder filled in from reference TRBV9 and TRBJ2-1): DSGVTQTPKHLITATGQRVTLRCSPRSGDLSVYWYQQSLDQGLQFLIQYYNGEERAKGNILERFSAQQFPDLHSELNLSSLELGDSALYFCASSVEGGAGARHEQFFGPGTRLTVL.

This clone was counted a single time. This chain links TRBV7-2 with TRBJ2-3; 9 nucleotides line up with TRBD2. V lost 0 bases to trimming and J lost 4 bases; unmatched junction nucleotides: 5. There are 16 residues in the CDR3. CDR1 SGHTA and CDR2 FQGNSA come from the germline V gene. CDR3 DNA: TGTGCCAGCAGCTTAGCGGGCGGGGGGGCCTCAGATACGCAGTATTTT. Its protein product is CASSLAGGGASDTQYF.

The chain employs TRBV6-5 and TRBJ2-7; 8 nucleotides agree with TRBD2. V shed 8 bases and J 3 bases; nucleotides not matched to a gene: 3. The CDR3 consists of 12 residues. Per germline, CDR1 MNHEY and CDR2 SVGAGI. The CDR3 nucleotides read TGTGCCAGCTGGGGACTAGACTACGAGCAGTACTTC. Translated, it gives CASWGLDYEQYF.

The chain couples TRBV4-1 to TRBJ1-4; weak D call: TRBD1 (5 bases). Trimming took off 1 base at V and 5 bases at J, with 11 bases between the two ends. Germline CDR1 and CDR2: MGHRA and YSYEKL. This CDR3 region has 15 residues. This chain's CDR3 is CASSQAGWGNEKLFF. The CDR3 DNA reads as TGCGCCAGCAGCCAAGCAGGGTGGGGAAATGAAAAACTGTTTTTT.

The chain has TRBV5-1 and TRBJ2-1; 7 positions agree with TRBD2. Germline V CDR1 and CDR2: SGHRS, YFSETQ. The CDR3 length is 16 residues. With 0 bases clipped from V and 1 base from J, the junction kept 4 bases outside the gene matches. In DNA form, the CDR3 reads TGCGCCAGCAGCTTGGGGGGACTAATTTCCTACAATGAGCAGTTCTTC. Its protein is CASSLGGLISYNEQFF.

This clone occurred once. This sample includes further DNA sequences coding for the same CDR3. The chain uses TRBV5-1 and TRBJ2-3, with no clear D. The germline V gene encodes CDR1 SGHRS and CDR2 YFSETQ. Trimming cost V 0 bases and J 0 bases, with 5 bases left between them. This CDR3 is built from 14 residues. CDR3 region: CASSLDRSTDTQYF. The CDR3 region has the DNA TGCGCCAGCAGCTTGGACCGGAGCACAGATACGCAGTATTTT.

The chain recombines TRBV4-1 with TRBJ1-3, with a possible D match to TRBD1 (5 bases). V shed 0 bases and J shed 0 bases, with 12 bases lying between them. The CDR3 sequence is 17 residues long. From germline, CDR1 is MGHRA and CDR2 YSYEKL. The CDR3 DNA reads TGCGCCAGCAGCCAAGAGCCCGGGGGGTACTCTGGAAACACCATATATTTT. Encoded protein: CASSQEPGGYSGNTIYF.

The chain couples TRBV6-5 to TRBJ1-1; D remains unclear. The germline V and J ends were trimmed by 5 bases and 0 bases, with 7 bases remaining between them. This CDR3 is 13 amino acids long. Germline V gene sequence: CDR1 MNHEY, CDR2 SVGAGI. The DNA of the CDR3 is TGTGCCAGCAGTAGGTGGGTGAACACTGAAGCTTTCTTT. Translating gives CASSRWVNTEAFF.

This clone was counted a few times. The chain links TRBV5-1 to TRBJ1-1, with D maybe TRBD1 (5 bases). Germline values: CDR1 SGHRS, CDR2 YFSETQ. This CDR3 is built from 15 residues. Trimming removed 5 bases from V and 0 bases from J, with 14 bases in between. The CDR3 reads CASRDSGALNTEAFF. The DNA for the CDR3 is TGCGCCAGCAGAGACTCTGGGGCCCTGAACACTGAAGCTTTCTTT.